Presented here are 28 T cell receptor beta chains from one specimen sequenced in a study of shared clonotypes between healthy human individuals. Clones were sequenced by immunoSEQ multiplex PCR, and TCRdb holds only the in-frame ones, with some missing. The top ten hold 0.36% of the sample, which has 2 million to 3 million clones, approximately 93% seen once. Source material: naive CD4+ T cells from PBMCs. Subset of the sample: CD45RA+ positively selected. These receptors came from a man younger than 30 in good health. Some clones in this sample may be carry-over from other donors' samples.

V is TRBV7-3 and J is TRBJ2-3, with D perhaps matching TRBD2 (6 bases). Germline V gives CDR1 SGHTA, CDR2 FQGTGA. V was pared by 4 bases and J by 6 bases, with 8 bases between. The CDR3 loop spans 12 amino acids. The CDR3 protein is CASSSGVDTQYF. As DNA, the CDR3 is TGTGCCAGCAGCTCGGGAGTTGATACGCAGTATTTT.

This clone was counted a few times. The chain is built from TRBV5-1 and TRBJ2-3, with D perhaps TRBD2 (6 bases). Germline CDR1 reads SGHRS; CDR2 reads YFSETQ. Trimming pared 0 bases from V and 4 bases from J, leaving 12 bases between. The CDR3 consists of 15 residues. CDR3 nucleotide sequence: TGCGCCAGCAGCTTGGCCTTAGCGGAGGCAGATACGCAGTATTTT. As protein: CASSLALAEADTQYF. The entire variable domain, with the rest obtained from reference TRBV5-1 and TRBJ2-3, is as follows: KAGVTQTPRYLIKTRGQQVTLSCSPISGHRSVSWYQQTPGQGLQFLFEYFSETQRNKGNFPGRFSGRQFSNSRSEMNVSTLELGDSALYLCASSLALAEADTQYFGPGTRLTVL.

The V call is TRBV30, the J call TRBJ1-3, with D perhaps matching TRBD1 (6 bases). Germline CDR1 GTSNPN, CDR2 SVGIG (reference sequence). Trimming shortened V by 4 bases and J by 2 bases, and 18 bases separated the two germline ends. The CDR3 totals 16 residues. CDR3 region: CAWNLFGAGAGNTIYF. CDR3 DNA sequence: TGTGCCTGGAATCTCTTTGGGGCAGGGGCTGGAAACACCATATATTTT.

This chain connects TRBV6-5 to TRBJ1-5, with 7 bases matching TRBD1. The germline gives CDR1 MNHEY, CDR2 SVGAGI. The CDR3 spans 14 residues. Trimming removed 6 bases from V and 4 bases from J; junction bases left unmatched: 6. CDR3 DNA: TGTGCCAGCAGACCGGACAGGTCAAATCAGCCCCAGCATTTT. It encodes CASRPDRSNQPQHF.

V and J are TRBV19 and TRBJ2-2; 8 positions match TRBD2. The CDR3 totals 19 residues. The ends lost 4 bases at V and 3 bases at J; junction bases unmatched: 16. In germline, CDR1 is LNHDA, CDR2 SQIVND (reference sequence). The CDR3 DNA sequence: TGTGCCAGTAGTAGGGACACGCGAGCGGGAGCGGGAGACACCGGGGAGCTGTTTTTT. Translated: CASSRDTRAGAGDTGELFF.

This clone was recorded a few times. This chain uses TRBV14 with TRBJ2-1; 8 bases agree with TRBD1. Losses at the gene ends were 6 bases for V and 9 bases for J; bases not matched to a gene: 7. CDR3 length: 13 amino acids. From germline, CDR1 is SGHDN and CDR2 FVKESK. The CDR3 here is CASSRQGTGEQFF. The CDR3 DNA is TGTGCCAGCAGTCGACAGGGGACGGGTGAGCAGTTCTTC.

This clone was counted once. Other DNA sequences from this sample encode an identical CDR3 as well. The chain joins TRBV29-1 to TRBJ1-1; no definite D call. V shed 5 bases and J shed 1 base, with 14 bases lying between them. Germline loops: CDR1 SQVTM, CDR2 ANQGSEA. The CDR3 runs 14 residues. CDR3: CSVTGGSGNTEAFF. CDR3 bases: TGCAGCGTTACTGGCGGATCGGGGAACACTGAAGCTTTCTTT.

The count of this clone is one. The chain joins TRBV4-1 to TRBJ1-2; D is ambiguous. This CDR3 comprises 16 residues. V was pared by 3 bases and J by 8 bases, with 22 bases between. Germline V gene lookup returns CDR1 MGHRA and CDR2 YSYEKL. CDR3 bases: TGCGCCAGCAGCCACCCTCGCGGGCAAGCAGGTGGAGGCTACACCTTC. Amino acid sequence: CASSHPRGQAGGGYTF.

This clone showed up just a few times. The gene calls are TRBV15 and TRBJ1-4, with D tentatively TRBD1 (5 bases). The CDR3 loop spans 13 amino acids. Trimming took 8 bases from V and 5 from J, leaving 12 bases between them. CDR1 is LNHNV, CDR2 YYDKDF, per germline (reference sequence). As DNA, the CDR3 is TGTGCCACCGGGGTGGCAGGGAATGAAAAACTGTTTTTT. This encodes CATGVAGNEKLFF.

For the CDR3, the DNA is TGTGCCAGCAGTTTAGTCGGCAGGGCGTTTACTGGCTACACCTTC. This translates into CASSLVGRAFTGYTF. The V call is TRBV28, the J call TRBJ1-2; a possible D gene is TRBD1 (5 bases). Per the germline V gene, CDR1 is MDHEN and CDR2 is SYDVKM. The germline V and J ends were trimmed by 2 bases and 7 bases, with 17 bases remaining between them. The CDR3 covers 15 residues.

This CDR3 is CASSFAPDSRYYGYTF. In DNA, the CDR3 is TGTGCCAGCAGTTTCGCTCCCGACTCTCGCTACTATGGCTACACCTTC. V is TRBV27 and J is TRBJ1-2; no definite D call. The CDR3 is made up of 16 amino acids. The germline V gene encodes CDR1 MNHEY and CDR2 SMNVEV (reference sequence). V was pared by 3 bases and J by 3 bases, with 17 bases between.

CDR3 sequence reads: CASSAEPGQREAFF. In nucleotides, the CDR3 is TGCGCCAGCAGCGCGGAGCCGGGACAAAGAGAAGCTTTCTTT. This chain connects TRBV5-1 to TRBJ1-1; the D gene is possibly TRBD1 (6 bases). Germline loops: CDR1 SGHRS, CDR2 YFSETQ. The CDR3 runs to 14 residues. The V end was cut by 4 bases, the J end by 8 bases, with 18 bases between.

This clone was seen just once. This sequence joins TRBV5-1 and TRBJ1-1; a weak D match, TRBD1 (6 bases). V was shortened by 0 bases and J by 5 bases, with 14 bases between the two germline ends. Germline values: CDR1 SGHRS, CDR2 YFSETQ. This CDR3 is 15 amino acids long. In DNA, the CDR3 is TGCGCCAGCAGCTTGGTAACGGGGGCCGGGACTGAAGCTTTCTTT. Translation: CASSLVTGAGTEAFF.

The chain joins TRBV10-3 to TRBJ2-7, with 7 positions matching TRBD1. In germline, CDR1 is ENHRY, CDR2 SYGVKD. Losses at the gene ends were 9 bases for V and 2 bases for J; bases not matched to a gene: 7. The length of the CDR3 is 13 residues. CDR3 region: CAIQGTATYEQYF. The CDR3 DNA reads TGTGCCATTCAGGGGACAGCTACCTACGAGCAGTACTTC.

The chain combines TRBV5-1 with TRBJ2-7, with D maybe TRBD2 (5 bases). The CDR3 has 14 residues. Germline-derived CDR1 and CDR2 are SGHRS and YFSETQ. V gave up 4 bases and J gave up 0 bases, with 11 bases separating them. The CDR3 DNA reads as TGCGCCAGCAGCCCAGCACTAGGCTCCTACGAGCAGTACTTC. It is translated as CASSPALGSYEQYF.

V and J are TRBV5-4 and TRBJ1-4; no firm D call. Trimming pared 1 base from V and 6 bases from J, leaving 13 bases between. This CDR3 comprises 15 residues. In germline, CDR1 is SGHNT, CDR2 YYREEE (reference sequence). CDR3: CASSLSSVGHEKLFF. Written as DNA, the CDR3 is TGTGCCAGCAGCTTGTCTTCCGTAGGGCATGAAAAACTGTTTTTT.

The chain carries TRBV19 and TRBJ1-1; D may be TRBD1 (6 bases). With 3 bases removed from V and 3 bases from J, the gap between germline ends came to 17 bases. Germline V lookup: CDR1 LNHDA, CDR2 SQIVND (reference sequence). The CDR3 has 16 amino acids. The CDR3: CASSIGRGGAHTEAFF. DNA for the CDR3: TGTGCCAGTAGTATCGGCAGGGGAGGTGCGCACACTGAAGCTTTCTTT.

The chain carries TRBV19 and TRBJ1-2; 8 nucleotides agree with TRBD1. V lost 4 bases to trimming and J lost 2 bases; unmatched junction nucleotides: 6. The length of the CDR3 is 15 residues. Per the germline V gene, CDR1 is LNHDA and CDR2 is SQIVND (reference sequence). The CDR3 nucleotides read TGTGCCAGTAGTACCACCCGGACAGGGAACTATGGCTACACCTTC. Translated, it gives CASSTTRTGNYGYTF.

This chain's CDR3 is CASSVEGGRRAGANVLTF. In nucleotides, the CDR3 is TGTGCCAGCAGCGTAGAAGGCGGGAGAAGGGCTGGGGCCAACGTCCTGACTTTC. This chain joins TRBV9 and TRBJ2-6, with TRBD2 identical over 7 bases. Germline trimming cut 0 bases from V and 2 bases from J; bases unmatched to any gene: 8. The CDR3 is 18 amino acids. Germline lookup yields CDR1 SGDLS and CDR2 YYNGEE.

V usage is TRBV19 and J usage is TRBJ1-2, with 8 nucleotides matching TRBD1. V lost 9 bases and J lost 3; bases outside the gene matches: 12. The CDR3 is 15 amino acids. Looked up from germline, CDR1 is LNHDA and CDR2 is SQIVND (reference sequence). The CDR3, as DNA: TGTGCCAGCAAGACAACCCCAGGGGGCGACTATGGCTACACCTTC. It encodes CASKTTPGGDYGYTF.

In this sample, this clone turned up once. The chain employs TRBV19 and TRBJ1-3; D is unresolved. CDR3 length: 17 amino acids. Germline CDR1 and CDR2: LNHDA and SQIVND (reference sequence). Trimming pared 5 bases from V and 1 base from J, leaving 18 bases between. The CDR3 here is CASSSRMLRGSGNTIYF. The CDR3 region has the DNA TGTGCCAGTAGTTCACGCATGTTACGGGGATCTGGAAACACCATATATTTT.

The rearrangement joins TRBV7-3 to TRBJ1-1; D perhaps matches TRBD1 (5 bases). The germline V and J ends were trimmed by 5 bases and 1 base, with 14 bases remaining between them. Germline V CDR1 and CDR2: SGHTA, FQGTGA. There are 15 residues in the CDR3. CDR3 in DNA: TGTGCCAGCAGCCTCCTTGGGGGGACGAACACTGAAGCTTTCTTT. Its translation is CASSLLGGTNTEAFF.

V is TRBV28 and J is TRBJ1-2; D is undetermined. The CDR3 length is 15 residues. Trimming took 2 bases from V and 5 from J, leaving 15 bases between them. The germline gives CDR1 MDHEN, CDR2 SYDVKM. CDR3 bases: TGTGCCAGCAGTTTAGGCGGAGGGAGGTTGTATGGCTACACCTTC. The encoded protein is CASSLGGGRLYGYTF.

This sequence joins TRBV29-1 and TRBJ2-7; TRBD1 matches at 8 bases. Germline trimming cut 4 bases from V and 0 bases from J; bases unmatched to any gene: 14. Looked up from germline, CDR1 is SQVTM and CDR2 is ANQGSEA. This CDR3 is 17 amino acids long. The CDR3 nucleotides are TGCAGCGTTGTATTAGGGGCAGGGGGCCTTAGCTCCTACGAGCAGTACTTC. It encodes CSVVLGAGGLSSYEQYF.

The CDR3 bases are TGTGCCAGCACCGCAGAGACGTACGGTAGGTTGCCCACAGATACGCAGTATTTT. Its translation is CASTAETYGRLPTDTQYF. The rearrangement joins TRBV27 to TRBJ2-3; D call uncertain. V shed 7 bases and J shed 2 bases, with 25 bases lying between them. The CDR3 runs to 18 residues. Germline V lookup: CDR1 MNHEY, CDR2 SMNVEV (reference sequence).

The V and J genes are TRBV5-1 and TRBJ1-1, with D possibly being TRBD1 (6 bases). Germline V lookup: CDR1 SGHRS, CDR2 YFSETQ. The CDR3 runs 15 residues. V was shortened by 1 base and J by 1 base, with 11 bases between the two germline ends. The CDR3 is CASSLLTGANTEAFF. The CDR3 nucleotides are TGCGCCAGCAGCTTGCTGACAGGAGCGAACACTGAAGCTTTCTTT. Full variable domain (outside the CDR3, taken from reference TRBV5-1 and TRBJ1-1): KAGVTQTPRYLIKTRGQQVTLSCSPISGHRSVSWYQQTPGQGLQFLFEYFSETQRNKGNFPGRFSGRQFSNSRSEMNVSTLELGDSALYLCASSLLTGANTEAFFGQGTRLTVV.

The V call is TRBV28, the J call TRBJ2-7; D is possibly TRBD1 or TRBD2 (6 bases each). CDR3 length equals 15 residues. Germline-derived CDR1 and CDR2 are MDHEN and SYDVKM. The ends were cut back, 3 bases at V and 6 bases at J, with 18 bases in the middle. CDR3 nucleotides: TGTGCCAGCAGTTTCGCCGGGGGCCGTCGTGGCGAGCAGTACTTC. It translates to CASSFAGGRRGEQYF.

Notes on this clone: Other DNA sequences in this specimen translate into the identical CDR3. This rearrangement joins TRBV2 to TRBJ2-7; no reliable D call. The V and J ends lost 6 bases and 4 bases respectively, with 10 bases between them. Germline assignment: CDR1 SNHLY and CDR2 FYNNEI. This CDR3 spans 12 amino acids. The CDR3 protein is CASRTDSYEQYF. For the CDR3, the DNA is TGTGCCAGCAGGACCGACTCTTACGAGCAGTACTTC.